Below, 8 T cell receptor beta chains from the same sample are listed, as sequenced in a study of blood T cell repertoires in COVID-19. TCRdb's copy holds only in-frame clones and misses some; the assay was immunoSEQ multiplex PCR. Here the sample spans 150,000 to 200,000 clones, 88% being singletons. Sequencing was performed on peripheral blood. These receptors were taken from a man between 70 and 80 years old with active or convalescent COVID-19.

The chain combines TRBV9 with TRBJ1-6, with a possible D match to TRBD1 (5 bases). Germline CDR1 SGDLS, CDR2 YYNGEE. CDR3 size: 16 residues. V was clipped by 0 bases and J by 7 bases, with 14 bases between them. The CDR3 nucleotides read TGTGCCAGCAGCGTAGCCGGGGGTCAGAGGAATTCACCCCTCCACTTT. Amino acids: CASSVAGGQRNSPLHF.

The chain recombines TRBV5-6 with TRBJ2-2, with a weak D call TRBD2 (6 bases). Germline V gene lookup returns CDR1 SGHDT and CDR2 YYEEEE. The ends were cut back, 6 bases at V and 6 bases at J, with 9 bases in the middle. CDR3 size: 12 residues. DNA of the CDR3: TGTGCCAGCAACGCGGGGCCCGGGGAGCTGTTTTTT. It yields the protein CASNAGPGELFF.

This clone has only a few counts. The chain employs TRBV10-1 and TRBJ1-1; 7 bases fit TRBD1. CDR1 is WNHNN, CDR2 SYGVQD, per germline (reference sequence). CDR3 length: 15 residues. V was pared by 3 bases and J by 5 bases, with 9 bases of the junction left unmatched. The CDR3: CASSDESTGKTEAFF. The DNA for the CDR3 is TGCGCCAGCAGTGACGAATCGACAGGGAAAACTGAAGCTTTCTTT.

The chain recombines TRBV28 with TRBJ1-6; the D gene is possibly TRBD1 (6 bases). CDR3 length: 13 amino acids. Germline V CDR1 and CDR2: MDHEN, SYDVKM. Trimming shortened V by 3 bases and J by 10 bases, and 10 bases separated the two germline ends. For the CDR3, the DNA is TGTGCCAGCAGTTTTAGGGGGGGCTCACCCCTCCACTTT. It translates to CASSFRGGSPLHF.

V usage is TRBV7-2 and J usage is TRBJ1-2; possible D gene TRBD1, 6 bases. CDR3 length: 15 residues. CDR1 and CDR2 from the germline V gene are SGHTA and FQGNSA. V lost 1 base and J 1 base, leaving 10 bases between the germline ends. As DNA, the CDR3 is TGTGCCAGCAGCTTAGGGGGGGGCCTTAACTATGGCTACACCTTC. It codes for CASSLGGGLNYGYTF. The full variable domain, its missing parts supplied by reference TRBV7-2 and TRBJ1-2, is GAGVSQSPSNKVTEKGKDVELRCDPISGHTALYWYRQSLGQGLEFLIYFQGNSAPDKSGLPSDRFSAERTGGSVSTLTIQRTQQEDSAVYLCASSLGGGLNYGYTFGSGTRLTVV.

The gene calls are TRBV20-1 and TRBJ1-5; D is possibly TRBD1 (5 bases). The germline V and J ends were trimmed by 3 bases and 1 base, with 13 bases remaining between them. The CDR3 loop spans 15 amino acids. Germline assignment: CDR1 DFQATT and CDR2 SNEGSKA (reference sequence). CDR3 residues: CSASLGGTSNQPQHF. For the CDR3, the DNA is TGCAGTGCTAGTCTGGGGGGAACGAGCAATCAGCCCCAGCATTTT.

The rearrangement uses TRBV10-3 and TRBJ2-5; TRBD2 matches at 9 bases. Germline V gene sequence: CDR1 ENHRY, CDR2 SYGVKD. With V trimmed by 2 bases and J by 3 bases, 13 bases remained unmatched. This CDR3 contains 18 residues. The CDR3 sequence: CAISESIGRLAGKETQYF. The CDR3 nucleotides are TGTGCCATCAGTGAGAGTATCGGCAGGCTAGCGGGAAAAGAGACCCAGTACTTC.

This chain joins TRBV6-4 and TRBJ2-1; D gene ambiguous. This CDR3 has 15 residues. Looked up from germline, CDR1 is MRHNA and CDR2 is SNTAGT. The V gene lost 6 bases and the J gene lost 4 bases, with 16 bases spanning the gap. Written as DNA, the CDR3 is TGTGCCAGCAGCAATGACATTCCACGTTACAATGAGCAGTTCTTC. It is translated as CASSNDIPRYNEQFF.